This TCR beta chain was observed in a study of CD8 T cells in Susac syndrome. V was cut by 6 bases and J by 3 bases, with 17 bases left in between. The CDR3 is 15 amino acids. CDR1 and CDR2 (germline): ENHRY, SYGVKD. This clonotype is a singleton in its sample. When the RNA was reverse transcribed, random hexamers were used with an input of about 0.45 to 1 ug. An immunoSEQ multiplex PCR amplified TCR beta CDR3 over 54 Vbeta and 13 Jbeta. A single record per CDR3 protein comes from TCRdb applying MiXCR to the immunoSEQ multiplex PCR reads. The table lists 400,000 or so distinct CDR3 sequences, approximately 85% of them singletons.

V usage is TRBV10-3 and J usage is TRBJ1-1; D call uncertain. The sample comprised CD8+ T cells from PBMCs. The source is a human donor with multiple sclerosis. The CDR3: CAIRDPKFLYTEAFF. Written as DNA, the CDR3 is TGTGCCATCAGGGACCCCAAGTTTTTGTACACTGAAGCTTTCTTT.